The 11 T cell receptor beta chains presented below share a single source sample, sequenced in a study of blood T cell repertoires in COVID-19. Some clones are missing from TCRdb's copy, which holds only in-frame ones; the method was immunoSEQ multiplex PCR. Among 120,000 or so clones, around 89% were seen once, and the ten largest hold approximately 8%. The sample was peripheral blood. These receptor sequences come from a man aged 45-65 years with acute or convalescent COVID-19.

The J gene is TRBJ2-7, the V gene TRBV10-2, with D unclear. V gave up 6 bases and J gave up 3 bases, with 12 bases separating them. The CDR3 is 13 residues long. Germline values: CDR1 WSHSY, CDR2 SAAADI. CDR3 protein: CASRRPNLYEQYF. The DNA of the CDR3 is TGCGCCAGCAGGAGGCCTAACCTCTACGAGCAGTACTTC.

V gene TRBV5-1 combines with J gene TRBJ1-3; 9 bases match TRBD1. CDR1 and CDR2 from the germline V gene are SGHRS and YFSETQ. This CDR3 has 16 amino acids. The V gene end was trimmed by 0 bases and the J gene end by 4 bases; junction bases not matched to a gene: 5. The DNA for the CDR3 is TGCGCCAGCAGCTTGGCCGGGACAGGGTTGGGAAACACCATATATTTT. It translates to CASSLAGTGLGNTIYF.

The rearrangement joins TRBV19 to TRBJ2-4; 8 bases are a match to TRBD1. Germline V gene lookup returns CDR1 LNHDA and CDR2 SQIVND (reference sequence). This CDR3 has 17 amino acids. J gave up 3 bases and V 3 bases, and 10 bases lay outside the gene matches. Here the CDR3 DNA reads TGTGCCAGTAGTATGATAGGACAGGGTGAGGTCAAAAACATTCAGTACTTC. Translation: CASSMIGQGEVKNIQYF.

This clone was seen a handful of times. V is TRBV5-1 and J is TRBJ2-2; TRBD1 aligns across 9 bases. The CDR3 totals 15 residues. V shed 4 bases, J shed 3 bases, and the junction held 4 bases outside the gene matches. Germline values: CDR1 SGHRS, CDR2 YFSETQ. The CDR3 spells CASSNRDRDTGELFF. The CDR3 bases are TGCGCCAGCAGCAACCGGGACAGGGACACCGGGGAGCTGTTTTTT.

The V gene is TRBV29-1, the J gene TRBJ2-3, with TRBD2 matching 11 bases. Germline trimming cut 6 bases from V and 8 bases from J; bases unmatched to any gene: 4. CDR1 and CDR2 (germline): SQVTM, ANQGSEA. CDR3 length: 12 amino acids. For the CDR3, the DNA is TGCAGCGTACTAGCGGGAGTCGGTACGCAGTATTTT. Its protein is CSVLAGVGTQYF.

The DNA for the CDR3 is TGTGCCTGGGCCAGACAGGGGCTCTACGAGCAGTACTTC. Encoded protein: CAWARQGLYEQYF. The chain links TRBV30 to TRBJ2-7; the match to TRBD1 covers 8 bases. CDR1 GTSNPN and CDR2 SVGIG come from the germline V gene (reference sequence). With 5 bases clipped from V and 3 bases from J, the junction kept 6 bases outside the gene matches. CDR3 size: 13 residues.

The chain is built from TRBV1 and TRBJ1-5; the D segment call TRBD1 is taken from the table without a DNA check. TRBV1 is flagged as a pseudogene. The CDR3 loop spans 11 amino acids. The CDR3 reads CTSSPWTGKHF. As DNA, the CDR3 is TGCACCAGCAGCCCCTGGACAGGGAAGCATTTT.

The rearrangement links TRBV29-1 to TRBJ1-3; unclear D gene. The CDR3 is 15 residues long. From germline, CDR1 is SQVTM and CDR2 ANQGSEA. V was trimmed by 6 bases and J by 0 bases, leaving 15 bases between them. In DNA, the CDR3 is TGCAGCGTCCTAAGTCGGGGAAACTCTGGAAACACCATATATTTT. This encodes CSVLSRGNSGNTIYF.

The chain uses TRBV5-8 and TRBJ2-1; 10 bases are a match to TRBD2. The germline V gene encodes CDR1 SGHTS and CDR2 YDEGEE. After removal of 3 bases from V and 2 bases from J, the junction contained 2 bases not matched to a gene. The CDR3 has 15 residues. CDR3 sequence (DNA): TGTGCCAGCAGCTCTGGACTAGCGGCCTACAATGAGCAGTTCTTC. Protein: CASSSGLAAYNEQFF.

The chain employs TRBV19 and TRBJ1-1; possibly TRBD1 for D (6 bases). Germline assignment: CDR1 LNHDA and CDR2 SQIVND (reference sequence). The CDR3 runs to 15 residues. Trimming stripped 2 bases from V and 1 base from J, with 11 bases between. CDR3 amino acids: CASSIRQERNTEAFF. The CDR3, as DNA: TGTGCCAGTAGTATAAGACAGGAAAGGAACACTGAAGCTTTCTTT.

The genes are TRBV19 and TRBJ2-2, with TRBD1 matching over 8 bases. This CDR3 contains 17 residues. V shed 0 bases, J shed 0 bases, and the junction held 3 bases outside the gene matches. Germline V lookup: CDR1 LNHDA, CDR2 SQIVND (reference sequence). CDR3 residues: CASSIEAGQANTGELFF. CDR3 in DNA: TGTGCCAGTAGTATAGAGGCGGGACAGGCGAACACCGGGGAGCTGTTTTTT.